This T cell receptor (beta chain) was identified in a study of shared clonotypes between healthy human individuals. Whole-study context: Donors had three CD4 naive, three CD4 memory, two CD8 naive and one CD8 memory plate apiece. Findings of the study overall: Non-shared clonotypes were found to have lower generation probabilities than the clonotypes that were shared by all four of the sorted-subset donors.

This clone was detected only once. Its matching antigen is unknown. Germline loops: CDR1 MGHRA, CDR2 YSYEKL. CDR3 length: 16 amino acids. The junction had 13 bases not matched to a gene; V was cut back by 5 bases and J by 7 bases. Sequencing was performed with immunoSEQ multiplex PCR; in TCRdb, only in-frame clones are kept and a portion is missing. The sample carries around 2.3 million clones, approximately 95% recorded once. This chain uses TRBV4-1 with TRBJ2-1; 8 nucleotides agree with TRBD2. Specimen: naive CD4+ T cells sorted from blood. Subset: CD45RA+ positively selected. The sequence was obtained from a man aged 18 to 30 in good health. CDR3 loop: CASSSLEAGAGNEQFF. The CDR3 DNA is TGCGCCAGCAGCTCCCTTGAAGCGGGGGCCGGGAATGAGCAGTTCTTC.